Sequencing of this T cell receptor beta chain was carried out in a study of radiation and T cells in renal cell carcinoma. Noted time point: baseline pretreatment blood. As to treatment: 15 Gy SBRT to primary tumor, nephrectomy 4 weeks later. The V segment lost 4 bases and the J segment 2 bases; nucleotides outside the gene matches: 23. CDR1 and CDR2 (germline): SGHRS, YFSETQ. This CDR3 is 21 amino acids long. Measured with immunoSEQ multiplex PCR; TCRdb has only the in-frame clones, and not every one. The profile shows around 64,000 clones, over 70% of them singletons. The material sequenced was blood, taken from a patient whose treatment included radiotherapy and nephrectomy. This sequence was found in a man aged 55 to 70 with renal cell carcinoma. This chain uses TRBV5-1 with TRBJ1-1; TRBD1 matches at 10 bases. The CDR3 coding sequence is TGCGCCAGCAGCCACGAACCCTTGGGGGACAGGGGCGTTGGTACCAACACTGAAGCTTTCTTT. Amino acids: CASSHEPLGDRGVGTNTEAFF.